These 30 T cell receptor beta chains originate from one sample sequenced in a study of T cells after yellow fever vaccination (dated by TCRdb to between 2019 and 2020). The receptor library was made with 5' RACE. Data came from an Illumina HiSeq 2500. Clones were called with MiXCR by TCRdb after fastp trimmed the public reads at Q25, and only in-frame beta chains were retained. Here each entry gathers all rows of one CDR3 protein and keeps the most common genes and DNA. The sample table contains 300,000 to 400,000 distinct CDR3 sequences; only one count was recorded for approximately 8% of them. The top ten hold roughly 18% of the sample. This specimen's treatment or condition label, interpreted: live attenuated yellow fever vaccine strain. The source material was PBMCs, sampled about 41 days after the first yellow fever vaccination. All receptors come from a young man who received the YFV17D yellow fever vaccine.

At least ten counts were recorded for this clonotype. The rearrangement links TRBV30 to TRBJ2-7; a possible D gene is TRBD1 (5 bases). Between the trimmed V and J ends, which lost 8 bases and 1 base, there was a span of 12 bases. Germline V gives CDR1 GTSNPN, CDR2 SVGIG (reference sequence). CDR3 size: 12 residues. The CDR3 sequence: CAMASGSYEQYF. For the CDR3, the DNA is TGTGCCATGGCGTCAGGGTCCTACGAGCAGTACTTC.

The chain uses TRBV4-1 and TRBJ2-3, with 16 positions matching TRBD2. The trim removed 1 base at V and 0 bases at J, leaving 10 bases unmatched. The CDR3 spans 21 residues. Germline CDR1 reads MGHRA; CDR2 reads YSYEKL. The CDR3 coding sequence is TGCGCCAGCAGCCAAGGTCCGGGACTAGCGGGGGGGCCTTATAGCACAGATACGCAGTATTTT. Protein sequence: CASSQGPGLAGGPYSTDTQYF.

The chain joins TRBV18 to TRBJ2-3; 7 bases agree with TRBD1. CDR3 length: 15 residues. After removal of 1 base from V and 4 bases from J, the junction contained 5 bases not matched to a gene. CDR1 is KGHSH, CDR2 LQKENI, per germline. For the CDR3, the DNA is TGTGCCAGCTCACCACAACGACAGGGTGCAGATACGCAGTATTTT. As protein: CASSPQRQGADTQYF.

The genes are TRBV5-1 and TRBJ2-3, with 12 positions matching TRBD1. Germline V gene sequence: CDR1 SGHRS, CDR2 YFSETQ. The ends lost 1 base at V and 2 bases at J; junction bases unmatched: 2. This CDR3 region has 16 residues. Here the CDR3 DNA reads TGCGCCAGCAGCTTGTTGGGACAGGGGGCCACAGATACGCAGTATTTT. This gives the protein CASSLLGQGATDTQYF.

This clonotype was detected ten times or more. The gene calls are TRBV13 and TRBJ1-6; D unresolved. Trimming left V 3 bases short and J 5 bases short, with 14 bases between. This CDR3 is built from 16 residues. Germline CDR1 reads PRHDT; CDR2 reads FYEKMQ (reference sequence). CDR3 protein: CASSFRRRTHNSPLHF. The CDR3 region has the DNA TGTGCCAGCAGCTTCCGGAGGAGAACACATAATTCACCCCTCCACTTT.

This chain joins TRBV19 and TRBJ2-7; tentative D call: TRBD1 (6 bases). The germline gives CDR1 LNHDA, CDR2 SQIVND (reference sequence). Trimming removed 1 base from V and 2 bases from J, with 9 bases in between. This CDR3 has 14 residues. The CDR3: CASSIAGTTYEQYF. The CDR3 bases are TGTGCCAGTAGTATAGCCGGGACAACCTACGAGCAGTACTTC.

The rearrangement uses TRBV23-1 and TRBJ1-5, with a possible D match to TRBD1 (6 bases). TRBV23-1 is an ORF; its function is uncertain. This CDR3 is 16 amino acids long. Trimming cost V 3 bases and J 4 bases, with 16 bases left between them. The CDR3 here is CASSHRRTEINQPQHF. CDR3 DNA sequence: TGCGCCAGCAGTCACCGGAGGACAGAAATAAATCAGCCCCAGCATTTT.

This chain uses TRBV28 with TRBJ1-1, with a tentative D call TRBD1 (6 bases). This CDR3 has 14 amino acids. Germline CDR1 and CDR2: MDHEN and SYDVKM. The germline V and J ends were trimmed by 8 bases and 0 bases, with 13 bases remaining between them. DNA of the CDR3: TGTGCCAGCGGACAGATTAACATGAACACTGAAGCTTTCTTT. Its translation: CASGQINMNTEAFF.

This rearrangement joins TRBV19 to TRBJ2-1, with D possibly matching TRBD1 (6 bases). The germline CDR1 and CDR2 sequences are LNHDA and SQIVND (reference sequence). Trimming took off 3 bases at V and 2 bases at J, with 11 bases between the two ends. The CDR3 is 15 residues long. The CDR3 loop reads CASSIRDTAYNEQFF. Written as DNA, the CDR3 is TGTGCCAGTAGTATCCGGGACACGGCCTACAATGAGCAGTTCTTC.

This rearrangement joins TRBV20-1 to TRBJ2-2; 8 bases align to TRBD2. Per the germline V gene, CDR1 is DFQATT and CDR2 is SNEGSKA (reference sequence). CDR3 size: 14 residues. V lost 3 bases, J lost 6 bases, and 6 bases stayed unmatched. CDR3 sequence: CSASWRGEAGELFF. CDR3 nucleotides: TGCAGTGCTAGTTGGCGGGGGGAGGCCGGGGAGCTGTTTTTT.

This rearrangement joins TRBV27 to TRBJ2-1; 8 positions agree with TRBD2. Germline values: CDR1 MNHEY, CDR2 SMNVEV (reference sequence). The trim removed 2 bases at V and 6 bases at J, leaving 6 bases unmatched. The CDR3 length is 15 residues. The CDR3 is CASSLGSGVSNEQFF. The CDR3 coding sequence is TGTGCCAGCAGTTTAGGTAGCGGGGTCAGCAATGAGCAGTTCTTC.

The V call is TRBV29-1, the J call TRBJ1-2; 10 positions agree with TRBD1. Germline V gene data show CDR1 as SQVTM and CDR2 as ANQGSEA. Trimming at V came to 5 bases and at J to 4 bases, leaving 4 bases not matched to a gene. This CDR3 region has 13 residues. The CDR3 here is CSVSGTGVYGYTF. For the CDR3, the DNA is TGCAGCGTTTCCGGGACAGGGGTCTATGGCTACACCTTC.

The chain recombines TRBV5-6 with TRBJ1-5, with TRBD1 as a possible D gene (5 bases). V was pared by 2 bases and J by 2 bases, with 14 bases between. The CDR3 runs to 16 residues. The germline gives CDR1 SGHDT, CDR2 YYEEEE. DNA for the CDR3: TGTGCCAGCAGCTTCTGGACGGGACCTGGCAATCAGCCCCAGCATTTT. This sequence encodes CASSFWTGPGNQPQHF.

V gene TRBV5-5 combines with J gene TRBJ2-1, with 11 bases identical to TRBD1. The trim removed 0 bases at V and 9 bases at J, leaving 8 bases unmatched. Germline-derived CDR1 and CDR2 are SGHKS and YYEKEE (reference sequence). The CDR3 extends over 16 amino acids. CDR3: CASSLVLWTGGSEQFF. For the CDR3, the DNA is TGTGCCAGCAGCTTGGTTTTGTGGACAGGGGGCAGTGAGCAGTTCTTC.

The J gene is TRBJ2-1, the V gene TRBV24-1; 8 positions match TRBD2. Germline V gene data show CDR1 as KGHDR and CDR2 as SFDVKD. Trimming at V came to 4 bases and at J to 8 bases, leaving 6 bases not matched to a gene. The CDR3 covers 14 residues. The CDR3 protein is CATSDGGGRDEQFF. CDR3 DNA: TGTGCCACCAGTGACGGCGGGGGGAGAGATGAGCAGTTCTTC.

DNA for the CDR3: TGTGCCAGCAGTTACTCAATTTACAGGACAGATACGCAGTATTTT. It encodes CASSYSIYRTDTQYF. This chain links TRBV6-2 or TRBV6-3 with TRBJ2-3, with TRBD1 as a possible D gene (5 bases). This CDR3 spans 15 amino acids. The germline V gene has CDR1 MNHEY and CDR2 SVGEGT. Trimming stripped 0 bases from V and 3 bases from J, with 10 bases between.

This clonotype was found a few times. The V call is TRBV7-6, the J call TRBJ2-2; no firm D call. Germline-derived CDR1 and CDR2 are SGHVS and FNYEAQ. With 5 bases removed from V and 1 base from J, the gap between germline ends came to 8 bases. The CDR3 spans 14 residues. CDR3 sequence reads: CASSPPRNTGELFF. In nucleotides, the CDR3 is TGTGCCAGCAGCCCCCCTAGGAACACCGGGGAGCTGTTTTTT.

The sample holds a few counts of this clonotype. The rearrangement joins TRBV12-3 or TRBV12-4 to TRBJ2-2, with 7 bases matching TRBD1. V dropped 6 bases and J dropped 6; count of bases not matched to a gene: 10. The CDR3 sequence is 15 residues long. The CDR3 loop is CASSHSYRGAGELFF. As DNA, the CDR3 is TGTGCCAGCAGCCACTCCTACAGGGGCGCCGGGGAGCTGTTTTTT.

The table lists this clonotype with a few counts. The chain links TRBV7-9 to TRBJ2-3; D tentatively reads TRBD1 or TRBD2 (6 bases each). Trimming stripped 5 bases from V and 2 bases from J, with 8 bases between. Germline V lookup: CDR1 SEHNR, CDR2 FQNEAQ (reference sequence). The CDR3 spans 13 residues. The CDR3 loop is CASSGGPTDTQYF. CDR3 nucleotides: TGTGCCAGCAGCGGGGGGCCCACAGATACGCAGTATTTT.

Only a few counts were recorded for this clonotype. The chain recombines TRBV20-1 with TRBJ2-5; the match to TRBD2 covers 7 bases. Germline CDR1 is DFQATT and CDR2 is SNEGSKA (reference sequence). V was clipped by 1 base and J by 2 bases; unmatched bases: 4. The CDR3 covers 14 residues. The CDR3 DNA reads TGCAGTGCTAGAGTCCTGCGGGGGCAAGAGACCCAGTACTTC. Its translation is CSARVLRGQETQYF.

This clonotype was recorded many times. The rearrangement uses TRBV18 and TRBJ2-6; 9 bases fit TRBD1. Germline CDR1 is KGHSH and CDR2 is LQKENI. Germline trimming cut 3 bases from V and 1 base from J; bases unmatched to any gene: 7. CDR3 length equals 18 residues. CDR3 residues: CASSPWGQGTSGANVLTF. The DNA for the CDR3 is TGTGCCAGCTCACCCTGGGGACAGGGAACTTCTGGGGCCAACGTCCTGACTTTC.

The rearrangement uses TRBV3-1 and TRBJ2-5; D might be TRBD1 or TRBD2, each matching 6 bases. Germline values: CDR1 LGHDT, CDR2 YNNKEL (reference sequence). The length of the CDR3 is 15 residues. Trimming shortened V by 4 bases and J by 4 bases, and 16 bases separated the two germline ends. CDR3 sequence: CASSPHGGPAETQYF. DNA for the CDR3: TGTGCCAGCAGCCCCCATGGGGGGCCTGCAGAGACCCAGTACTTC.

Many counts were recorded for this clonotype. The rearrangement uses TRBV7-2 and TRBJ1-1; tentatively, D is TRBD1 (5 bases). The V gene's germline CDR1 is SGHTA and CDR2 FQGNSA. V gave up 3 bases and J gave up 0 bases, with 8 bases separating them. The length of the CDR3 is 14 residues. The CDR3 sequence: CASSFTGMNTEAFF. DNA for the CDR3: TGTGCCAGCAGCTTTACAGGTATGAACACTGAAGCTTTCTTT. Together with reference TRBV7-2 and TRBJ1-1, the CDR3 gives the full variable domain: GAGVSQSPSNKVTEKGKDVELRCDPISGHTALYWYRQSLGQGLEFLIYFQGNSAPDKSGLPSDRFSAERTGGSVSTLTIQRTQQEDSAVYLCASSFTGMNTEAFFGQGTRLTVV.

This clonotype was picked up a small number of times. V usage is TRBV10-3 and J usage is TRBJ2-3, with D perhaps assigned TRBD1 or TRBD2 (6 bases each). Trimming stripped 2 bases from V and 2 bases from J, with 14 bases between. Germline V CDR1 and CDR2: ENHRY, SYGVKD. The CDR3 sequence is 16 residues long. The CDR3 DNA is TGTGCCATCAGTGAGCTAATACGGGGGCCCACAGATACGCAGTATTTT. Its translation is CAISELIRGPTDTQYF.

V usage is TRBV12-3 or TRBV12-4 and J usage is TRBJ2-3; 9 bases match TRBD2. Losses at the gene ends were 3 bases for V and 6 bases for J; bases not matched to a gene: 7. This CDR3 comprises 15 residues. CDR3 sequence (DNA): TGTGCCAGCAGTTTCGGCGGGGGGGCTAGGGATACGCAGTATTTT. This codes for CASSFGGGARDTQYF.

This CDR3 is CASSQPKNRPGEQFF. The CDR3 DNA reads as TGCGCCAGCAGCCAGCCTAAAAACAGGCCCGGTGAGCAGTTCTTC. V is TRBV4-1 and J is TRBJ2-1; TRBD1 is a possible D gene (5 bases). This CDR3 region has 15 residues. V was pared by 3 bases and J by 9 bases, with 18 bases between. Per germline, CDR1 MGHRA and CDR2 YSYEKL.

The chain has TRBV5-1 and TRBJ1-1; maybe TRBD1 (5 bases). V shed 3 bases and J shed 0 bases, with 12 bases lying between them. There are 15 residues in the CDR3. The germline V gene has CDR1 SGHRS and CDR2 YFSETQ. CDR3 sequence: CASSSSGTVNTEAFF. As DNA, the CDR3 is TGCGCCAGCAGCTCATCCGGGACGGTGAACACTGAAGCTTTCTTT. The whole variable domain, filled in from reference TRBV5-1 and TRBJ1-1, reads KAGVTQTPRYLIKTRGQQVTLSCSPISGHRSVSWYQQTPGQGLQFLFEYFSETQRNKGNFPGRFSGRQFSNSRSEMNVSTLELGDSALYLCASSSSGTVNTEAFFGQGTRLTVV.

In this sample, this clonotype is medium-sized (0.01 to 0.1%). The V call is TRBV7-8, the J call TRBJ1-4; the D is unclear. The germline V and J ends were trimmed by 3 bases and 8 bases, with 4 bases remaining between them. The CDR3 covers 11 residues. From germline, CDR1 is SGHVS and CDR2 FQNEAQ. CDR3 DNA sequence: TGTGCCAGCAGCTTTGGGGAAAAACTGTTTTTT. It codes for CASSFGEKLFF.

The sample holds a few counts of this clonotype. The V and J genes are TRBV12-3 or TRBV12-4 and TRBJ1-1; D gene ambiguous. V shed 3 bases and J shed 7 bases, with 6 bases lying between them. The CDR3 consists of 11 residues. The CDR3 region is CASSFFDEAFF. CDR3 in DNA: TGTGCCAGCAGTTTTTTTGATGAAGCTTTCTTT.

This clonotype has just a few counts. The gene calls are TRBV11-2 and TRBJ2-3; TRBD2 agrees at 15 bases. CDR1 is SGHAT, CDR2 FQNNGV, per germline. Trimming cost V 1 base and J 0 bases; bases outside gene matches: 2. This CDR3 has 18 residues. The CDR3 loop reads CASSLVGTSGGSTDTQYF. The DNA of the CDR3 is TGTGCCAGCAGCTTAGTTGGGACTAGCGGGGGGAGCACAGATACGCAGTATTTT. The full variable domain, in which reference TRBV11-2 and TRBJ2-3 provide the parts outside the CDR3, is EAGVAQSPRYKIIEKRQSVAFWCNPISGHATLYWYQQILGQGPKLLIQFQNNGVVDDSQLPKDRFSAERLKGVDSTLKIQPAKLEDSAVYLCASSLVGTSGGSTDTQYFGPGTRLTVL.